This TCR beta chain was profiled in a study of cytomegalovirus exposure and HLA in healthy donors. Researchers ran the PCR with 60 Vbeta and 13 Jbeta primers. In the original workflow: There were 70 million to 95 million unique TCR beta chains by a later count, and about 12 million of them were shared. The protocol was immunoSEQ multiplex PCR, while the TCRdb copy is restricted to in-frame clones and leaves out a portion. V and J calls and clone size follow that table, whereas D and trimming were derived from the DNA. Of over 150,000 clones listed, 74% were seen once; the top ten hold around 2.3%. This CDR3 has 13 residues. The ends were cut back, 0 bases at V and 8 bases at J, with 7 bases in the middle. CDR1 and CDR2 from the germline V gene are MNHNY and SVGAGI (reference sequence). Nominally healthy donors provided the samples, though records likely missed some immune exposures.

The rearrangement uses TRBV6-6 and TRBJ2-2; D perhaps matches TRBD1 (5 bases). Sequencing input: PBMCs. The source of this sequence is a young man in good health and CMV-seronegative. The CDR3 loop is CASSYSKGGELFF. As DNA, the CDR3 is TGTGCCAGCAGTTACTCGAAGGGGGGGGAGCTGTTTTTT.